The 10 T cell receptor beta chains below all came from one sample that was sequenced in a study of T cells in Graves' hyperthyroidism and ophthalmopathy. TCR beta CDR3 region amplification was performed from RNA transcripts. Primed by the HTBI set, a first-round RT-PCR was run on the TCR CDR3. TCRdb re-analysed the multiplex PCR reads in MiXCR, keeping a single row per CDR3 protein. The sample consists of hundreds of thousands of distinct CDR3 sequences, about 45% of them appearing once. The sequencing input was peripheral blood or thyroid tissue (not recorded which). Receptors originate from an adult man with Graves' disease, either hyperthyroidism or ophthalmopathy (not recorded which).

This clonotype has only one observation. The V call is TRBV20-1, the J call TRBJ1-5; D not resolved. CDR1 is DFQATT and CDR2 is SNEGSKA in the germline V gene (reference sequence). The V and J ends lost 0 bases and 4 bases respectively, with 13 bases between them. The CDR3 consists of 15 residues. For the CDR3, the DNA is TGCAGTGCTAGAGAGCCAGCTAAGTTTAATCAGCCCCAGCATTTT. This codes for CSAREPAKFNQPQHF.

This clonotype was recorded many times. The CDR3 loop is CASSPPGTSGFEAQYF. The CDR3 DNA reads as TGTGCCAGTAGCCCACCCGGGACTAGCGGGTTCGAGGCCCAGTACTTC. The gene calls are TRBV19 and TRBJ2-5, with 12 bases fitting TRBD2. The CDR3 spans 16 residues. Germline values: CDR1 LNHDA, CDR2 SQIVND (reference sequence). V was pared by 6 bases and J by 9 bases, with 14 bases of the junction left unmatched.

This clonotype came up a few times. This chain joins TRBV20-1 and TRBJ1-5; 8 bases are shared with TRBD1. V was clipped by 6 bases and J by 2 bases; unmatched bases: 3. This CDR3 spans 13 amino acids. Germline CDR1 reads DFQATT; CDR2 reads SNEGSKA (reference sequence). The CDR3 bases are TGCAGTGCAGAGGGACAGGGCAATCAGCCCCAGCATTTT. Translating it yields CSAEGQGNQPQHF.

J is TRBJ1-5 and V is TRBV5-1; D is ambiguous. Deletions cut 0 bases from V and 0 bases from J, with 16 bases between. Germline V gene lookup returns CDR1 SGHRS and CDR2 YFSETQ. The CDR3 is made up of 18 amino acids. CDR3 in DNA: TGCGCCAGCAGCTTGGTACCCGTCGGGCCTTATAGCAATCAGCCCCAGCATTTT. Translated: CASSLVPVGPYSNQPQHF.

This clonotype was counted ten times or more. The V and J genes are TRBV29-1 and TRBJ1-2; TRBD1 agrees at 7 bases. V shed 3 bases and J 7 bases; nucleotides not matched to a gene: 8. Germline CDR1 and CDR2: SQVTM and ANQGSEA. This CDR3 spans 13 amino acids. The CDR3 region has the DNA TGCAGCGTTGACAAGGAGGGGGCTGGTGGCTACACCTTC. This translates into CSVDKEGAGGYTF.

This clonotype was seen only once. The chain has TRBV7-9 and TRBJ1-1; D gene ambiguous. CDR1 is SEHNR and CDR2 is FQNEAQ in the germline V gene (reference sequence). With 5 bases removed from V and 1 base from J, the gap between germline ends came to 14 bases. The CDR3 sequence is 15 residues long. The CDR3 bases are TGTGCCAGCAGCCCATCCTGGGCAGGGAACACTGAAGCTTTCTTT. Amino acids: CASSPSWAGNTEAFF.

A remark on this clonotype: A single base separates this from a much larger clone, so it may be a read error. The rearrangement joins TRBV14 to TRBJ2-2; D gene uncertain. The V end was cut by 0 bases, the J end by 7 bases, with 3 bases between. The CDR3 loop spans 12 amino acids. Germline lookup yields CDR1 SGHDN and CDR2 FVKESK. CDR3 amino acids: CASSQDYGELFF. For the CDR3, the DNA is TGTGCCAGCAGCCAAGATTACGGGGAGCTGTTTTTT.

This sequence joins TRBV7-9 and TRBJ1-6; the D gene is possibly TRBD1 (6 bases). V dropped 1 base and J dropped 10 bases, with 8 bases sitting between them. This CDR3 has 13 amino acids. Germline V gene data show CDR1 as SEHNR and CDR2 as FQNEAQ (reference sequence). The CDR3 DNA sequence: TGTGCCAGCAGCTTAGGGGGGCGGTCACCCCTCCACTTT. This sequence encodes CASSLGGRSPLHF.

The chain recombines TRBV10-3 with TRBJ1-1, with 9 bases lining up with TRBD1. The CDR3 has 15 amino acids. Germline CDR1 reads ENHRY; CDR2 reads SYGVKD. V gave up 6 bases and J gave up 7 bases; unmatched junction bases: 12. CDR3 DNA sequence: TGTGCCATCAGAGAATTACAGGGGGCGGTGGGTGAAGCTTTCTTT. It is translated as CAIRELQGAVGEAFF.

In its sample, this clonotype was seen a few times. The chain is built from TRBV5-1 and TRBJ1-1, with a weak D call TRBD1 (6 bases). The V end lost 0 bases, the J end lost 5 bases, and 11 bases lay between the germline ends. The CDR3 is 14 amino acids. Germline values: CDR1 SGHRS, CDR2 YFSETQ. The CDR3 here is CASSLAGAATEAFF. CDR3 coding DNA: TGCGCCAGCAGCTTGGCGGGGGCAGCTACTGAAGCTTTCTTT.